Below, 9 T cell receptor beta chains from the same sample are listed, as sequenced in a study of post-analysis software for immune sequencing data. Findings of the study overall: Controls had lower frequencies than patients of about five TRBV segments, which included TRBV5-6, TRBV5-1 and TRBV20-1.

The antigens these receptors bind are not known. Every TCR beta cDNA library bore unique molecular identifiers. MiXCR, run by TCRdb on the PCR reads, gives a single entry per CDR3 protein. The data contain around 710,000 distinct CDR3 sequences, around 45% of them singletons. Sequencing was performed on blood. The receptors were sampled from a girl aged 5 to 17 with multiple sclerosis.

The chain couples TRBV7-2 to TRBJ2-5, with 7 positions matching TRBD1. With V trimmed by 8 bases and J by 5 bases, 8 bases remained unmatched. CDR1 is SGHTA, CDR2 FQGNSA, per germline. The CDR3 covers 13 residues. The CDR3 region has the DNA TGTGCCAGCGGCCGACAGGGTCAGGAGACCCAGTACTTC. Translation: CASGRQGQETQYF.

CDR3 bases: TGCGCCAGCAGCCCACGGCCCCTGGGCACAGATACGCAGTATTTT. It yields the protein CASSPRPLGTDTQYF. The rearrangement joins TRBV4-3 to TRBJ2-3; D ambiguous. The germline gives CDR1 LGHNA, CDR2 YSLEER. The CDR3 is made up of 15 amino acids. Trimming took 4 bases from V and 1 from J, leaving 12 bases between them.

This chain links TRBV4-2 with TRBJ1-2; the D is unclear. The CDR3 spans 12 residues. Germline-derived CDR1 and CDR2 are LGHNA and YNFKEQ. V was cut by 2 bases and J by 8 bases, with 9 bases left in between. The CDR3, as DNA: TGTGCCAGCAGCCAATCCGGGTTAGGCTACACCTTC. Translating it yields CASSQSGLGYTF.

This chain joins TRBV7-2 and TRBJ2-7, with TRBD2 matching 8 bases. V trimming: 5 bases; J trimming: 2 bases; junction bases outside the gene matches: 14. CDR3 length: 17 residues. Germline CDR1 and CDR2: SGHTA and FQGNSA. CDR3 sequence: CASSPTLSGTPPYEQYF. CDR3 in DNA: TGTGCCAGCAGCCCAACCCTTAGCGGGACACCCCCCTACGAGCAGTACTTC.

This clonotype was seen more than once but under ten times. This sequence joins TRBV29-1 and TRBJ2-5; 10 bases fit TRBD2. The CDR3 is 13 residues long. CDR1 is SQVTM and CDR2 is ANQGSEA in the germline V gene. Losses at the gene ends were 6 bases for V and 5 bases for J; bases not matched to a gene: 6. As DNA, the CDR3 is TGCAGCGTCGGGACTAGCGTCTGGGAGACCCAGTACTTC. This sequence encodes CSVGTSVWETQYF.

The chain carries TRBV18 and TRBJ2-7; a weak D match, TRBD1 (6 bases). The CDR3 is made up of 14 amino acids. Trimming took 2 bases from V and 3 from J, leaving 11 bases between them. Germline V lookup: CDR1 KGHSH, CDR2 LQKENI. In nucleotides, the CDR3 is TGTGCCAGCTCACCAGTGGACAGATTCTACGAGCAGTACTTC. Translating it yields CASSPVDRFYEQYF. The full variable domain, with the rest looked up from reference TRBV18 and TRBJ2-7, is NAGVMQNPRHLVRRRGQEARLRCSPMKGHSHVYWYRQLPEEGLKFMVYLQKENIIDESGMPKERFSAEFPKEGPSILRIQQVVRGDSAAYFCASSPVDRFYEQYFGPGTRLTVT.

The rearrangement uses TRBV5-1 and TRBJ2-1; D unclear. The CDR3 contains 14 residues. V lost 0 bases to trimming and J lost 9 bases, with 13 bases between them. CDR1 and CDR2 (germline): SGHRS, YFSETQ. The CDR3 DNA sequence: TGCGCCAGCAGCTTGGCCTCCTCTGTGAGTGAGCAGTTCTTC. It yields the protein CASSLASSVSEQFF. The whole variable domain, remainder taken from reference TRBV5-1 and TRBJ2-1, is KAGVTQTPRYLIKTRGQQVTLSCSPISGHRSVSWYQQTPGQGLQFLFEYFSETQRNKGNFPGRFSGRQFSNSRSEMNVSTLELGDSALYLCASSLASSVSEQFFGPGTRLTVL.

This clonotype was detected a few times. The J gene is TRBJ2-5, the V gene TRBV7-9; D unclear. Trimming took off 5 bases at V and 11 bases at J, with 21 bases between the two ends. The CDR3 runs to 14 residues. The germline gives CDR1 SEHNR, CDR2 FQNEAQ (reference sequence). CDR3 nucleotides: TGTGCCAGCAGCCCCCCTGCGGACCTCTGTGAGCAGTACTTC. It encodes CASSPPADLCEQYF. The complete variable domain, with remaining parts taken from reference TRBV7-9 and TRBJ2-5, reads DTGVSQNPRHKITKRGQNVTFRCDPISEHNRLYWYRQTLGQGPEFLTYFQNEAQLEKSRLLSDRFSAERPKGSFSTLEIQRTEQGDSAMYLCASSPPADLCEQYFGPGTRLLVL.

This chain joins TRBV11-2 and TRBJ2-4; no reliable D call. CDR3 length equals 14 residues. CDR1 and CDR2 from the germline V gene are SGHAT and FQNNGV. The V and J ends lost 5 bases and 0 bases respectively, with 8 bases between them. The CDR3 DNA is TGTGCCAGCAGCACCGCGGTAGCCAAAAACATTCAGTACTTC. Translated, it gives CASSTAVAKNIQYF.